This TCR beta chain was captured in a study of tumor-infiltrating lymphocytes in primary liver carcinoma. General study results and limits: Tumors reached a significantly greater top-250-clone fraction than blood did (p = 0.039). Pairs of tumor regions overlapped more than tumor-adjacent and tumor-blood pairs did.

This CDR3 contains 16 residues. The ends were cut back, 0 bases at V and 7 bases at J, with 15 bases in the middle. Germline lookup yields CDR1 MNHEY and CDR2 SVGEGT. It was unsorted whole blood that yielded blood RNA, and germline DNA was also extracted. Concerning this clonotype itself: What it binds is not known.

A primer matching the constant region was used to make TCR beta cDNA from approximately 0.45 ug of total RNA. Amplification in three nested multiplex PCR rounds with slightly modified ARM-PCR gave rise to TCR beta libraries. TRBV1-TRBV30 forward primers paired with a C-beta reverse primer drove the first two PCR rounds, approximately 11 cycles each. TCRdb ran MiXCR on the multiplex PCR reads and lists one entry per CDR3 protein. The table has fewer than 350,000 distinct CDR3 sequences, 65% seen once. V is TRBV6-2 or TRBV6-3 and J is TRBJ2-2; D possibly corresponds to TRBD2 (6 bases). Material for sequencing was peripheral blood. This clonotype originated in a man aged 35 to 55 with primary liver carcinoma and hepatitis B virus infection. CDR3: CASSYSAGTNIGELFF. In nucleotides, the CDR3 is TGTGCCAGCAGTTACTCTGCGGGAACGAATATCGGGGAGCTGTTTTTT.